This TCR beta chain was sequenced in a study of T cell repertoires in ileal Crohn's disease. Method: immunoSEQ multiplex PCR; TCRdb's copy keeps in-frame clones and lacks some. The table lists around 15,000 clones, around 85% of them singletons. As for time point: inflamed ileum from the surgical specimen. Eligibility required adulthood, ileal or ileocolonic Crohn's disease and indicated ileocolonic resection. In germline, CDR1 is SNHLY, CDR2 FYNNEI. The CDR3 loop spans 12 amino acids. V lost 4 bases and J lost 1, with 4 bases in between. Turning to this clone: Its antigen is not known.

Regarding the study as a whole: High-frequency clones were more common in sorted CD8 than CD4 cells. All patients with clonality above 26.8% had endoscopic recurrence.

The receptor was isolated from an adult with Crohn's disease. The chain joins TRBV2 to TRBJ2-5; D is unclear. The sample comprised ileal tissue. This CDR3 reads CASSVIQETQYF. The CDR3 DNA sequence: TGTGCCAGCAGTGTTATCCAAGAGACCCAGTACTTC.